This T cell receptor beta chain was obtained from a study of blood T cells in healthy people across ages. The overall study: About one barcoded beta molecule per two T cells came from capture by template switching. The study, taken as a whole, reports: The study found TCR beta diversity correlated strongly with naive T cell percentage. Diversity estimates drawn from one million T cells were deemed underestimates.

The second PCR ran roughly 7 to 11 cycles with a sample-barcoded 5' primer and J-beta primers. TCRdb re-called the 5' RACE reads through MiXCR, storing one row per CDR3 protein. The repertoire consists of about 1,500,000 distinct CDR3 sequences, with approximately 42% occurring once and the leading ten covering approximately 7.9%. This clonotype appeared a single time. Its antigen is undetermined. The sequence derives from a young woman in good health. The sequenced sample was blood.

CDR3 sequence (DNA): TGCAGTGCTAGAGCCCCTTCCGAGGGGGAGCAGTACTTC. Translating it yields CSARAPSEGEQYF. V and J are TRBV20-1 and TRBJ2-7; D could derive from TRBD1 or TRBD2 (5 bases each). This CDR3 contains 13 residues. Germline loops: CDR1 DFQATT, CDR2 SNEGSKA (reference sequence). V was pared by 1 base and J by 7 bases, with 14 bases between.